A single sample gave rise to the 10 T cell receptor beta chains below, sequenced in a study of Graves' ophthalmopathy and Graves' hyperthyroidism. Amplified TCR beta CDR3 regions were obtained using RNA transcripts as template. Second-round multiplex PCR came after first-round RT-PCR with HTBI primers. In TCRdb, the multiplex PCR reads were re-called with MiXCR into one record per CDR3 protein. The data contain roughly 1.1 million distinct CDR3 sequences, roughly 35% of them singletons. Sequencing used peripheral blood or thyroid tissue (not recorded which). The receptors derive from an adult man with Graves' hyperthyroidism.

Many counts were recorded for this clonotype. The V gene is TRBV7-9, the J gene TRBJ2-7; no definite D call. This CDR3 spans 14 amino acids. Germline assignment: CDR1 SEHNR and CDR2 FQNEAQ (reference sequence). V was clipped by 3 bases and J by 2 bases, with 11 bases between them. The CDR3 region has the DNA TGTGCCAGCAGCTTTTGGCAGGCCCCCTACGAGCAGTACTTC. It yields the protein CASSFWQAPYEQYF.

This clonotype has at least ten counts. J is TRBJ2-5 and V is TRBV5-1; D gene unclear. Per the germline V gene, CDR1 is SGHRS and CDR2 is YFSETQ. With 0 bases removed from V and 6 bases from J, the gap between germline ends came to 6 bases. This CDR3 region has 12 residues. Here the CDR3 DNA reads TGCGCCAGCAGCTTGGAGGCCCAGACCCAGTACTTC. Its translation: CASSLEAQTQYF.

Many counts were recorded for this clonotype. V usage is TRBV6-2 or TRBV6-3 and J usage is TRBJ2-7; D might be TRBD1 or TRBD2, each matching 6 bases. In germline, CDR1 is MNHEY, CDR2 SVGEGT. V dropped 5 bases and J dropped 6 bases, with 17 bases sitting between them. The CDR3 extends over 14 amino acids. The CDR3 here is CASSPRRGAVEQYF. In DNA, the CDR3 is TGTGCCAGCAGTCCACGAAGGGGGGCAGTCGAGCAGTACTTC.

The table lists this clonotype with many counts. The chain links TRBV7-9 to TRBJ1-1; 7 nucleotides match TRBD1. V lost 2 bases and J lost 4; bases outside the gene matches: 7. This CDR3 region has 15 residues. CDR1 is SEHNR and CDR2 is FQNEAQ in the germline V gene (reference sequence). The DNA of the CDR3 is TGTGCCAGCAGCTTACTAGGGGGCGCGGGCACTGAAGCTTTCTTT. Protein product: CASSLLGGAGTEAFF. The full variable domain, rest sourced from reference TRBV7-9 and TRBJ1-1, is DTGVSQNPRHKITKRGQNVTFRCDPISEHNRLYWYRQTLGQGPEFLTYFQNEAQLEKSRLLSDRFSAERPKGSFSTLEIQRTEQGDSAMYLCASSLLGGAGTEAFFGQGTRLTVV.

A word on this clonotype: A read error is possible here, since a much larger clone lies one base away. The CDR3 region is CASSPTGQGFHEQYF. The CDR3 DNA reads TGTGCCAGCAGCCCAACGGGACAGGGGTTCCACGAGCAGTACTTC. This rearrangement joins TRBV7-9 to TRBJ2-7, with 10 bases identical to TRBD1. V shed 5 bases, J shed 5 bases, and the junction held 9 bases outside the gene matches. CDR1 is SEHNR, CDR2 FQNEAQ, per germline (reference sequence). The CDR3 consists of 15 residues.

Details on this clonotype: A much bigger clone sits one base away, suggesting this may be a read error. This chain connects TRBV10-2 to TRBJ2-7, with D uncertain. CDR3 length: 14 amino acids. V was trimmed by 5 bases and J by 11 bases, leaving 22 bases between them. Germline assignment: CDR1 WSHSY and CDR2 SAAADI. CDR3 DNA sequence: TGCGCCAGCAGTCTGTTCGGGCAGCCCCAGGAAGAGTACTTC. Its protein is CASSLFGQPQEEYF.

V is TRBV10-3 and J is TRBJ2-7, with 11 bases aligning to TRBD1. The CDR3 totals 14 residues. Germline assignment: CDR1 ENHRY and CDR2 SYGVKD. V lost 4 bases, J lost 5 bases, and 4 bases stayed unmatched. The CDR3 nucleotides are TGTGCCATCAGTGCTGGACAGGGGGCGAACGAGCAGTACTTC. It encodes CAISAGQGANEQYF.

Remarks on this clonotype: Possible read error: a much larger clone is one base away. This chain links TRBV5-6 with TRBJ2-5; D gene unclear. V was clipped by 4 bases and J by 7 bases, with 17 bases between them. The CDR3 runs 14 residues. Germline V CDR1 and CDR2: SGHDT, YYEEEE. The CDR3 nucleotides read TGTGCCAGCAGCCCCCCTAGACGGAAGGGGACCCAGTACTTC. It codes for CASSPPRRKGTQYF.

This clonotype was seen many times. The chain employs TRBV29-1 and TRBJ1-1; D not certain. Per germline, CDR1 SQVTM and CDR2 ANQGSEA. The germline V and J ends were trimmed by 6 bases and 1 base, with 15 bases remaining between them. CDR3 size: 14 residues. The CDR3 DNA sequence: TGCAGCGTCAAGGGCGTCACGCCGAACACTGAAGCTTTCTTT. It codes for CSVKGVTPNTEAFF. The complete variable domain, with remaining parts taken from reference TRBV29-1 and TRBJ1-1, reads SAVISQKPSRDICQRGTSLTIQCQVDSQVTMMFWYRQQPGQSLTLIATANQGSEATYESGFVIDKFPISRPNLTFSTLTVSNMSPEDSSIYLCSVKGVTPNTEAFFGQGTRLTVV.

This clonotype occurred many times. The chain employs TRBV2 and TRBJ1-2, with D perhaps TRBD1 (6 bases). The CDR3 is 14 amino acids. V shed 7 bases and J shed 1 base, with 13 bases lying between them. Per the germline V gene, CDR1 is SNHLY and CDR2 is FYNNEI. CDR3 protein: CASTRGANNYGYTF. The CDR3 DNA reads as TGTGCCAGCACGAGGGGGGCGAATAACTATGGCTACACCTTC.